This TCR beta chain was sequenced for a study of blood T cell repertoires in COVID-19 (dated by TCRdb to about 2020). Describing the broader study: Samples covering the acute and convalescent phases of COVID-19 were provided by collaborators in the United States, Italy and Spain. The material from the prospective study consisted of cDNA or gDNA derived from T cells, B-cell-depleted T cells, or PBMCs. Deeply sampled blood TCRbeta repertoires from subjects exposed to, actively infected with, or recovered from COVID-19 were included in the dataset. The repertoires were made available in a free public database intended to serve as a resource for research on the immune response to SARS-CoV-2. The samples were drawn from the first 160 participants of the ongoing ImmuneRACE study and from 950 to 1,500 subjects provided by 6 global collaborators. The sample metadata nearly always contained a de-identified subject ID, COVID-19 status, age in years and sex. Where available, HLA class I and class II types were obtained from metadata supplied by the sample provider rather than from assay-based typing. General findings and caveats noted by the study authors: The amount of clinical and demographic metadata varied by source and participant and was provided uncurated.

Note on this clone: Its antigen remains undetermined. Per-base quality was not reported, and no clone a single base away is much larger than it.

Collaborating institutions collected whole blood in K2EDTA tubes following their own protocols. For TCRbeta analysis, collaborators shipped samples in one of three forms: frozen whole blood, isolated PBMCs, or DNA extracted from either of those sample types. TCRbeta CDR3 regions were amplified from genomic DNA using the immunoSEQ Assay, a bias-controlled multiplex PCR. The authors' analysis ran thus. The number of nucleated cells in each sample was estimated by amplification of reference gene primers within the assay. To quantify the absolute abundance of each unique TCRbeta CDR3 rearrangement, sequence reads were collapsed and filtered. For each sample, productive Simpson clonality was calculated as the square root of Simpson's diversity index across productive rearrangements. TCRdb provides this immuneACCESS table in a form limited to in-frame rearrangements. Some clones are lacking; in checked studies, under half of them reflect an unresolved V gene, and why the rest are absent is not known. Clone size and the V and J calls come from that table; the DNA yielded D and trimming. Recorded for this sample are tens of thousands of clones; 84% of them occurred a single time. Jointly, the top ten make up approximately 8.3% of the sample.

The CDR3, from cysteine to phenylalanine, totals 19 residues. CDR3 DNA only is kept here, 57 bases in frame from base 1. CDR1 is given as SGHAT and CDR2 as FQNNGV, both from the germline V gene. V trim: 4 bases; J trim: 0 bases; unmatched bases: 15. This receptor was taken from a man in his sixties with acute or convalescent COVID-19. The rearrangement combines TRBV11-2 with TRBJ2-7, and 10 junction bases match TRBD2. Sequenced: peripheral blood. The CDR3 protein is CASSSGGTSALHPSYEQYF. The nucleotide sequence is given as TGTGCCAGCAGCTCCGGCGGGACTAGCGCACTGCATCCCTCCTACGAGCAGTACTTC.